This is a list of T cell receptor beta chains from one sample in a study of shared clonotypes between healthy human individuals. Profiled with immunoSEQ multiplex PCR; TCRdb holds only in-frame clones, not every one. Of around 1.9 million clones listed, about 93% were seen once; the top ten hold more than 1.5%. Specimen: naive CD8+ T cells from PBMCs. These receptor sequences come from a man aged 18 to 30 in good health. Some clones in this sample may be carry-over from other donors' samples. Each CDR3 is given with its conserved first and last residue. The D gene is left open where the match is weak. Not all rows give a size; the values are once, few, many and, for expanded clones, a class.

d_call | j_call | clone_size | v_call | cdr3_nt | cdr3_aa
NA | TRBJ2-4 | NA | TRBV27 | TGTGCCAGCAGTTTAGGAGGGGAAAAAAACATTCAGTACTTC | CASSLGGEKNIQYF
TRBD2 | TRBJ2-7 | NA | TRBV6-1 | TGTGCCAGCAGTGAATGGTTGGCTAGCGGAACCTACGAGCAGTACTTC | CASSEWLASGTYEQYF
NA | TRBJ1-1 | once | TRBV27 | TGTGCCAGCAGTTTCGGGGTCGGGGGAAGGCACACTGAAGCTTTCTTT | CASSFGVGGRHTEAFF
NA | TRBJ1-1 | once | TRBV19 | TGTGCCAGTAGTATATATGGACAGACGAACACTGAAGCTTTCTTT | CASSIYGQTNTEAFF
NA | TRBJ2-1 | NA | TRBV27 | TGTGCCAGCAGTCCATCTTGGGTTGCAGACAATGAGCAGTTCTTC | CASSPSWVADNEQFF
NA | TRBJ1-1 | NA | TRBV29-1 | TGCAGCGTCTCAATAAGCCCCAGGGGTCCGGACACTGAAGCTTTCTTT | CSVSISPRGPDTEAFF
NA | TRBJ2-7 | NA | TRBV4-2 | TGTGCCAGCAGCCAAGATAAGATAACTCAAGATATCCACGAGCAGTACTTC | CASSQDKITQDIHEQYF
TRBD1 | TRBJ1-1 | NA | TRBV9 | TGTGCCAGCAGCCTCAGAGGGACAGCGAACACTGAAGCTTTCTTT | CASSLRGTANTEAFF
NA | TRBJ2-2 | NA | TRBV6-1 | TGTGCCAGCAGCCCCGACTGGGGGAACACCGGGGAGCTGTTTTTT | CASSPDWGNTGELFF
NA | TRBJ1-2 | NA | TRBV5-1 | TGCGCCAGCAGCCTCCCTGCTAACTATGGCTACACCTTC | CASSLPANYGYTF
NA | TRBJ2-1 | once | TRBV6-5 | TGTGCCAGCAAGATAGGATCTCACTCCTACAATGAGCAGTTCTTC | CASKIGSHSYNEQFF
TRBD2 | TRBJ2-7 | NA | TRBV4-2 | TGTGCCAGCAGCCAGGGACTAGCGTTGGACTACGAGCAGTACTTC | CASSQGLALDYEQYF
NA | TRBJ1-1 | NA | TRBV29-1 | TGCAGCGTTGAGACAGACACTGAAGCTTTCTTT | CSVETDTEAFF
NA | TRBJ2-3 | once | TRBV27 | TGTGCCAGCAGTTTCCCCCCAGATACGCAGTATTTT | CASSFPPDTQYF
TRBD2 | TRBJ2-3 | NA | TRBV4-1 | TGCGCCAGCAGCCAAGGGTCTAGCGGGGACACAGATACGCAGTATTTT | CASSQGSSGDTDTQYF
TRBD2 | TRBJ2-2 | NA | TRBV27 | TGTGCCAGCAGTCGGGCTAGCGGGACCGGGGAGCTGTTTTTT | CASSRASGTGELFF
NA | TRBJ1-5 | NA | TRBV9 | TGTGCCAGCAGCGTAGGAGGGGAATGGGAGCCCCAGCATTTT | CASSVGGEWEPQHF
TRBD2 | TRBJ2-7 | NA | TRBV13 | TGTGCCAGCAGCTTAGTGGCGGGAGGCGCCTACGAGCAGTACTTC | CASSLVAGGAYEQYF
NA | TRBJ2-7 | NA | TRBV7-9 | TGTGCCAGCAGCTTAGGCACTAGGGAGCAGTACTTC | CASSLGTREQYF